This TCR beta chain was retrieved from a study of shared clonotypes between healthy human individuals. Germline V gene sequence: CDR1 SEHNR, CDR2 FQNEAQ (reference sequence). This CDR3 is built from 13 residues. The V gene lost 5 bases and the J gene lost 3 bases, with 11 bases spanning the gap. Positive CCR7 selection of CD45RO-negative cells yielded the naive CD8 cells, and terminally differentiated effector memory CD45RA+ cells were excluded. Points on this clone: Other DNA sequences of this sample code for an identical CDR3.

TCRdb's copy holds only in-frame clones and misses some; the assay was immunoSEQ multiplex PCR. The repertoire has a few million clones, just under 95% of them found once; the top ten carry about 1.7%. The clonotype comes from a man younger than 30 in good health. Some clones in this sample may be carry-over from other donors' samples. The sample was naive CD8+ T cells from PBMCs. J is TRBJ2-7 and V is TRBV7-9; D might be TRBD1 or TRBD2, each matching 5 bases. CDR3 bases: TGTGCCAGCAGCAGCGGACAAATCTACGAGCAGTACTTC. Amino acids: CASSSGQIYEQYF.